This section outlines one T cell receptor (beta chain) sequence together with its context. Antigen specificity is unknown. The data originate from a study of T-cell memory formation after mild COVID-19. The study's findings and limits: Contracting clones, day 15 to 85, had balanced CD4/CD8, and later expanders favored CD4+. Shrinking CD4+ clones resided mostly in CM and EM, and CD8+ ones in EMRA.

TCR alpha and TCR beta cDNA libraries carrying sample barcodes and UMIs were produced by 5'RACE using constant-segment primers. TCRdb reanalysed the 5' RACE reads using MiXCR and keeps one entry per CDR3 protein. Of hundreds of thousands of distinct CDR3 sequences in the sample, 20% to 25% were seen once. The CDR3 runs to 12 residues. The V end lost 7 bases, the J end lost 1 base, and 6 bases lay between the germline ends. Germline CDR1 reads SGHNT; CDR2 reads YENEEA. The receptor's source is an adult woman who had mild COVID-19 (a few samples of this study predate the infection). Cell type and time point are not known. Input material: PBMCs or a T cell subset sorted from them (not recorded which). The gene calls are TRBV11-3 and TRBJ2-3, with D uncertain. DNA of the CDR3: TGTGCCAGCACCCACGGCACAGATACGCAGTATTTT. Translation: CASTHGTDTQYF. Together with reference TRBV11-3 and TRBJ2-3, the CDR3 gives the full variable domain: EAGVVQSPRYKIIEKKQPVAFWCNPISGHNTLYWYLQNLGQGPELLIRYENEEAVDDSQLPKDRFSAERLKGVDSTLKIQPAELGDSAVYLCASTHGTDTQYFGPGTRLTVL.